This T cell receptor (beta chain) was profiled in a study of T cells after yellow fever vaccination. Overall study context: When fractions had low cell numbers, they were prepared with SMART-Seq v4 Ultra Low Input.

Comments on this clonotype: Antigen specificity is unknown. This could be a read error, since a much larger clone is one nucleotide away.

Whole-study findings and limits: Bulk-population clonotypes that are abundant could appear as contaminants in FACS-sorted repertoires. Overall, a small share of clonotypes was seen in both CD4 and CD8 compartments.

Trimming took off 6 bases at V and 5 bases at J, with 13 bases between the two ends. This CDR3 has 13 amino acids. Germline lookup yields CDR1 SEHNR and CDR2 FQNEAQ (reference sequence). Universal primer sites and UMIs were introduced during 5'RACE template-switching synthesis of TCR cDNA. TCRdb re-called the 5' RACE reads with MiXCR, one entry per CDR3 protein. The sample contains 140,000 to 150,000 distinct CDR3 sequences, about 6.9% of which appear only once. This TCR derives from a man aged 25 to 40 who received the YFV17D yellow fever vaccine. The starting material was CD4+ T cells sorted from PBMCs, obtained 10 days after the yellow fever booster vaccination. V and J are TRBV7-9 and TRBJ1-1; D unclear. The CDR3 spells CASRNSAVTEAFF. CDR3 DNA: TGTGCCAGCAGGAACAGCGCGGTGACTGAAGCTTTCTTT.